Shown below are 5 T cell receptor beta chains from a single sample sequenced in a study of blood T cells in healthy people across ages. Through a sample-barcoded 5' primer and a J-beta primer mix, a second PCR was run for about 6 to 11 cycles. TCRdb reanalysed the 5' RACE reads using MiXCR and keeps one entry per CDR3 protein. The sample consists of about 930,000 distinct CDR3 sequences, about 27% of them appearing once. These records were also assigned to another study, of T cells of mothers and their children.

The sequenced sample was blood. These receptors were collected from a woman aged 40-49 years in good health.

Notes on this clonotype: This may come from a read error, since a much larger clone is one base off. The J gene is TRBJ1-4, the V gene TRBV7-9; TRBD1 is a possible D gene (6 bases). CDR1 SEHNR and CDR2 FQNEAQ come from the germline V gene (reference sequence). This CDR3 has 14 amino acids. V was pared by 5 bases and J by 3 bases, with 10 bases between. CDR3 residues: CASSPGVSNEKLFF. The CDR3 region has the DNA TGTGCCAGCAGCCCAGGGGTGTCTAATGAAAAACTGTTTTTT.

This clonotype was seen only a few times. This chain uses TRBV12-3 or TRBV12-4 with TRBJ1-5; no definite D call. This CDR3 comprises 13 residues. V was pared by 4 bases and J by 3 bases, with 7 bases between. The CDR3 reads CASSWSSNQPQHF. DNA for the CDR3: TGTGCCAGCAGTTGGAGTTCCAATCAGCCCCAGCATTTT.

This clonotype was seen repeatedly, ten times or more. The chain joins TRBV7-9 to TRBJ2-5, with D unresolved. Trimming took 0 bases from V and 5 from J, leaving 13 bases between them. Germline-derived CDR1 and CDR2 are SEHNR and FQNEAQ (reference sequence). This CDR3 region has 15 residues. The CDR3 here is CASSLAGRISETQYF. The CDR3 nucleotides read TGTGCCAGCAGCTTAGCCGGTCGGATTTCGGAGACCCAGTACTTC.

This clonotype has a single count. The rearrangement links TRBV20-1 to TRBJ2-1; D ambiguous. The DNA end is a closer match to TRBJ2-7, so the J assignment may be wrong. The CDR3 runs 14 residues. CDR1 and CDR2 (germline): DFQATT, SNEGSKA (reference sequence). DNA of the CDR3: TGCAGTGCTAGCCCCCCTTTGGGCAGCAATGAGCAGTACTTC. Encoded protein: CSASPPLGSNEQYF.

The rearrangement uses TRBV11-2 and TRBJ1-5, with D possibly matching TRBD1 (6 bases). Germline-derived CDR1 and CDR2 are SGHAT and FQNNGV. The V gene lost 4 bases and the J gene lost 7 bases, with 20 bases spanning the gap. The CDR3 is 16 residues long. For the CDR3, the DNA is TGTGCCAGCAGCTCCATCAGGGGCTCCAGAGGGCAGCCCCAGCATTTT. Translated, it gives CASSSIRGSRGQPQHF.